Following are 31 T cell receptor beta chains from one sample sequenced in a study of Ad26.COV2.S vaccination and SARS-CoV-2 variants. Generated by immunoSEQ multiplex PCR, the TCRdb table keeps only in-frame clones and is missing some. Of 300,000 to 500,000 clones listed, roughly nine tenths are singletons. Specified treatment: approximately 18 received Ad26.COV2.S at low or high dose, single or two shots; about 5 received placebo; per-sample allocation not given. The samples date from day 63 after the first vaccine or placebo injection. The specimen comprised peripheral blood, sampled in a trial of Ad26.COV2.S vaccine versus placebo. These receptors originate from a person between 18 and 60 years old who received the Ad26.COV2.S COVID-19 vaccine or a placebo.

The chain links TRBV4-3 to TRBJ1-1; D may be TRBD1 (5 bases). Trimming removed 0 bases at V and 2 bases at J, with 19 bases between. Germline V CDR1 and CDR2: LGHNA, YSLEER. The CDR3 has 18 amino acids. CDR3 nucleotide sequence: TGCGCCAGCAGCCAAGATTTTGCGGGGACCCGAAAAAACACTGAAGCTTTCTTT. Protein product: CASSQDFAGTRKNTEAFF.

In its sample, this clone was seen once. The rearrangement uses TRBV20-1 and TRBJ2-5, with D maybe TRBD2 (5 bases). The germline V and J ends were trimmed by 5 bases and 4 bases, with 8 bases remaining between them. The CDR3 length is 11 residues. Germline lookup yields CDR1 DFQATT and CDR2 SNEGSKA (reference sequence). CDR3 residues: CSAWTGETQYF. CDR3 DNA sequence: TGCAGTGCTTGGACTGGAGAGACCCAGTACTTC.

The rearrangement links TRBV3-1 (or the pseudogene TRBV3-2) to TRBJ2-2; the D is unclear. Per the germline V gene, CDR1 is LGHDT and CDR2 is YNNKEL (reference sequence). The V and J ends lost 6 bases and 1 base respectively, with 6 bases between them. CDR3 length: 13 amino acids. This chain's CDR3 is CASSRLNTGELFF. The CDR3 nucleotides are TGTGCCAGCAGTCGATTGAACACCGGGGAGCTGTTTTTT.

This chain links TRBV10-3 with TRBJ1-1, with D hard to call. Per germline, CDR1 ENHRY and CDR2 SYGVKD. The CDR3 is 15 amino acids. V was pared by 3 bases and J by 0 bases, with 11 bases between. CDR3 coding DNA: TGTGCCATCAGTGACCCAACCATAATGAACACTGAAGCTTTCTTT. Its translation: CAISDPTIMNTEAFF.

The CDR3 reads CASRQGFYEQYF. For the CDR3, the DNA is TGTGCCAGCCGACAGGGTTTCTACGAGCAGTACTTC. The chain has TRBV12-3 or TRBV12-4 and TRBJ2-7; TRBD1 aligns across 7 bases. The CDR3 loop spans 12 amino acids. The V segment lost 8 bases and the J segment 3 bases; nucleotides outside the gene matches: 4.

CDR3 loop: CASSIRDTLGSGNTIYF. The DNA for the CDR3 is TGTGCCAGTAGTATTCGGGACACTCTTGGCTCTGGAAACACCATATATTTT. The V gene is TRBV19, the J gene TRBJ1-3, with a possible D match to TRBD1 (6 bases). The CDR3 has 17 amino acids. CDR1 and CDR2 (germline): LNHDA, SQIVND (reference sequence). V was shortened by 3 bases and J by 0 bases, with 15 bases between the two germline ends.

CDR3 loop: CASSAGKSNQPQHF. The CDR3 region has the DNA TGTGCCAGCAGCGCAGGGAAGAGTAATCAGCCCCAGCATTTT. This rearrangement joins TRBV5-6 to TRBJ1-5; perhaps TRBD1 as D (5 bases). V lost 4 bases, J lost 4 bases, and 12 bases lay in between. The CDR3 consists of 14 residues. Germline-derived CDR1 and CDR2 are SGHDT and YYEEEE.

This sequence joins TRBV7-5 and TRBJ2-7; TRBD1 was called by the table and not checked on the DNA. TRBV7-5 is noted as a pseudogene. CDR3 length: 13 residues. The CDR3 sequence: CVRSLKQVGEQYF. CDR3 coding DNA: TGTGTCAGAAGCCTTAAACAGGTTGGCGAGCAGTACTTC.

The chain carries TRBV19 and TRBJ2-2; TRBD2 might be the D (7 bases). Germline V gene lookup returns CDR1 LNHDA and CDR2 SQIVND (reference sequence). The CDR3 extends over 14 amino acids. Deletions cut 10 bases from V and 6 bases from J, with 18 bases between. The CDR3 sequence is CATRLGGASGELFF. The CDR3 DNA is TGTGCCACCCGACTGGGGGGGGCTTCCGGGGAGCTGTTTTTT.

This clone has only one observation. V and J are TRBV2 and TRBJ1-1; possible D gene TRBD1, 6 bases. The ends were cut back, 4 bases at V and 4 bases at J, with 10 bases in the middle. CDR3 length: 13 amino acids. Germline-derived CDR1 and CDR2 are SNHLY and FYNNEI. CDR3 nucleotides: TGTGCCAGCAGTGTTAGGACAGCCACTGAAGCTTTCTTT. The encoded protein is CASSVRTATEAFF.

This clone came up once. The CDR3 loop is CASSIRGVINTEAFF. The CDR3 DNA follows: TGCGCCAGCAGCATCCGAGGGGTAATAAACACTGAAGCTTTCTTT. This chain uses TRBV5-1 with TRBJ1-1; tentative D call: TRBD1 (5 bases). V lost 4 bases and J lost 2, with 15 bases in between. The CDR3 runs to 15 residues. CDR1 SGHRS and CDR2 YFSETQ come from the germline V gene.

In DNA form, the CDR3 reads TGTGCCAGCACACGGGACCATAATTCACCCCTCCACTTT. Amino acid sequence: CASTRDHNSPLHF. This rearrangement joins TRBV11-2 to TRBJ1-6, with a possible D match to TRBD1 (5 bases). V lost 7 bases and J 5 bases, leaving 9 bases between the germline ends. The CDR3 length is 13 residues. Per the germline V gene, CDR1 is SGHAT and CDR2 is FQNNGV.

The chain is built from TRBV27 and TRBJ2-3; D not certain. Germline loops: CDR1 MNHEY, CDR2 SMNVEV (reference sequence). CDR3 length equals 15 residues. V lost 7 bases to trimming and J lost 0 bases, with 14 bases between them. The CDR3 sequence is CASTGSSRSTDTQYF. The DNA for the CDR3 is TGTGCCAGCACCGGAAGCTCCCGGAGCACAGATACGCAGTATTTT.

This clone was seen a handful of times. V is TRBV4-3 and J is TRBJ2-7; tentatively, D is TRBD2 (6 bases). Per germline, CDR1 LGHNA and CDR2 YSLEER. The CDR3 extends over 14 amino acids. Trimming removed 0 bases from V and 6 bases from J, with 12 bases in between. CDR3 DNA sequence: TGCGCCAGCAGCCAAGATTCCGTCGGGGGCGAGCAGTACTTC. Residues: CASSQDSVGGEQYF.

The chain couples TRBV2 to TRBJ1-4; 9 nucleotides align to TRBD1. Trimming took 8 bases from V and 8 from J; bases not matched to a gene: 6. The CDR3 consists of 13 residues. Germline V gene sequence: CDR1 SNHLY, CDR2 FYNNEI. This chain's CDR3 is CASVRDRDEKLFF. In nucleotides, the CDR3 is TGTGCCAGCGTCAGGGACAGGGACGAAAAACTGTTTTTT.

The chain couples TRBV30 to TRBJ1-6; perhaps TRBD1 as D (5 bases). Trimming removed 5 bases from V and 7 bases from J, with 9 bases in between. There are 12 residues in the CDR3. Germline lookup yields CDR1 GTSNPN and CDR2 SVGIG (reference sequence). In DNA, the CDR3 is TGTGCCTGGGGAGGGGTAAATTCACCCCTCCACTTT. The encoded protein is CAWGGVNSPLHF.

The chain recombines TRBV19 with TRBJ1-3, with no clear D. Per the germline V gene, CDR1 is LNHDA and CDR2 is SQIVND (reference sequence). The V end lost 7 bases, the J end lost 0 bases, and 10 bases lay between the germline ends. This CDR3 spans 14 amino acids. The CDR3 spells CASTPSGSGNTIYF. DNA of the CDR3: TGTGCCAGTACCCCCTCTGGCTCTGGAAACACCATATATTTT. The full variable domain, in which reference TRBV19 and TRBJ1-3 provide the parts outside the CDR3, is DGGITQSPKYLFRKEGQNVTLSCEQNLNHDAMYWYRQDPGQGLRLIYYSQIVNDFQKGDIAEGYSVSREKKESFPLTVTSAQKNPTAFYLCASTPSGSGNTIYFGEGSWLTVV.

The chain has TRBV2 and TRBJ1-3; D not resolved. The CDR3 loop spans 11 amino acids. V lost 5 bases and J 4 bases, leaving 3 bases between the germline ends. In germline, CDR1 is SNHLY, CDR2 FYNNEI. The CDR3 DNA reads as TGTGCCAGCAGTACCGGAAACACCATATATTTT. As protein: CASSTGNTIYF.

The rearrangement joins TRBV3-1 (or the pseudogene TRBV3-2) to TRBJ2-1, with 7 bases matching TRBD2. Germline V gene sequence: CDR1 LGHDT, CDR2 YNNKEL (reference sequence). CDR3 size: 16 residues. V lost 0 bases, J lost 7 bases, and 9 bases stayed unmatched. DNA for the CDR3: TGTGCCAGCAGCCAAGATGTCGCGGGGGTTAATAATGAGCAGTTCTTC. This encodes CASSQDVAGVNNEQFF.

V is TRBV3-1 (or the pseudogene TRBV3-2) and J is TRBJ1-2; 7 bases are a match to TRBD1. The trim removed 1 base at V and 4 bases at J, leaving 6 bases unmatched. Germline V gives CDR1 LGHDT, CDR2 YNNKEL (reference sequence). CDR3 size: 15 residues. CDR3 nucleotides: TGTGCCAGCAGCCAAGTTACAGGGGTTAGCTATGGCTACACCTTC. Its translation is CASSQVTGVSYGYTF.

The CDR3 sequence is CASTEIPTEAFF. CDR3 DNA sequence: TGCGCCAGCACTGAAATTCCCACTGAAGCTTTCTTT. The gene calls are TRBV10-2 and TRBJ1-1; D ambiguous. V gave up 7 bases and J gave up 4 bases, with 10 bases separating them. The CDR3 consists of 12 residues. Per the germline V gene, CDR1 is WSHSY and CDR2 is SAAADI.

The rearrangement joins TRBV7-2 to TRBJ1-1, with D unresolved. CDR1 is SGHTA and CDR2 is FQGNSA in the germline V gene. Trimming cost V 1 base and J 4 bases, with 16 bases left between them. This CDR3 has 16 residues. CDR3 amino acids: CASSLVAIEDGTEAFF. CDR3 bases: TGTGCCAGCAGCTTAGTAGCAATTGAGGATGGCACTGAAGCTTTCTTT.

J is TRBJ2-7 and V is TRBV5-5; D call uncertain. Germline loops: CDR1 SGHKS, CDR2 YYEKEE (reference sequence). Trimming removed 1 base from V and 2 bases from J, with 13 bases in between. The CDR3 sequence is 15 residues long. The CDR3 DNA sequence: TGTGCCAGCAGCTTGACTATGCACGGAGCCTACGAGCAGTACTTC. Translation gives CASSLTMHGAYEQYF.

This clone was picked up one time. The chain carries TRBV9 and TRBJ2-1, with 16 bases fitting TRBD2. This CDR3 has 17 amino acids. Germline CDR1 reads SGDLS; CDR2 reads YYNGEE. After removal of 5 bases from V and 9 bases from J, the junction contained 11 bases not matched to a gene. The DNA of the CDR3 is TGTGCCAGCAGTTCTAGGGGACTAGCGGGGGGGCACGGTGAGCAGTTCTTC. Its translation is CASSSRGLAGGHGEQFF.

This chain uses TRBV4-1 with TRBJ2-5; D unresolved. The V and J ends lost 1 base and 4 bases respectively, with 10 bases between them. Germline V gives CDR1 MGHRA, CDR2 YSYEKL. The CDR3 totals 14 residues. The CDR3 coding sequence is TGCGCCAGCAGCCAAGGAGGAGTTGGAGAGACCCAGTACTTC. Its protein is CASSQGGVGETQYF.

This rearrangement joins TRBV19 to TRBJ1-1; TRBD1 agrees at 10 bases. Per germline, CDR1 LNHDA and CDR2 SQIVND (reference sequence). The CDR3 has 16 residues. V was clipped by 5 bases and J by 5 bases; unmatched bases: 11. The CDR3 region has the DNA TGTGCCAGTAGTGCTCCCTCGGCGGGACAGGGGACTGAAGCTTTCTTT. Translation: CASSAPSAGQGTEAFF.

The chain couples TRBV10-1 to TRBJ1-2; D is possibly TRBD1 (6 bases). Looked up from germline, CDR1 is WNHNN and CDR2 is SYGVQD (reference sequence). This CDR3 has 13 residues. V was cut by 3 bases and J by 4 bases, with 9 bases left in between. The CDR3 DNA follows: TGCGCCAGCAGTGAACAGGGAAGCTATGGCTACACCTTC. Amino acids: CASSEQGSYGYTF.

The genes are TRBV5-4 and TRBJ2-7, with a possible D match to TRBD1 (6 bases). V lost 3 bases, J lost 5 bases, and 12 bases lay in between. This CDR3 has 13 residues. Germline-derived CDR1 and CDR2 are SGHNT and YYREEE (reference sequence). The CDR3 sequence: CASSSTGFDEQYF. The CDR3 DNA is TGTGCCAGCAGCTCAACAGGGTTCGACGAGCAGTACTTC. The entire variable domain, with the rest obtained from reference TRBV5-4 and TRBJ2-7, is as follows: ETGVTQSPTHLIKTRGQQVTLRCSSQSGHNTVSWYQQALGQGPQFIFQYYREEENGRGNFPPRFSGLQFPNYSSELNVNALELDDSALYLCASSSTGFDEQYFGPGTRLTVT.

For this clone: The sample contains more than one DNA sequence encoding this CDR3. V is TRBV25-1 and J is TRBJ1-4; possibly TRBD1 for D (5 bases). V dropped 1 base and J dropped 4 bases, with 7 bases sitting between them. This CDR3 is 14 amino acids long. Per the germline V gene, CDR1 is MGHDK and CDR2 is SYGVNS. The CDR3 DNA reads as TGTGCCAGCAGTGAATGGGGGGATAATGAAAAACTGTTTTTT. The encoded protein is CASSEWGDNEKLFF.

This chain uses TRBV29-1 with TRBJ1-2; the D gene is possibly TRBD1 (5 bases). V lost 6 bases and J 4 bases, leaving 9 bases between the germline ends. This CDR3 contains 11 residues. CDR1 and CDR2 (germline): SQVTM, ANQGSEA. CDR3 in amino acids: CSVGGTYGYTF. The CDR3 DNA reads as TGCAGCGTGGGCGGGACCTATGGCTACACCTTC. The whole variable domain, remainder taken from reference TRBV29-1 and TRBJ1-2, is SAVISQKPSRDICQRGTSLTIQCQVDSQVTMMFWYRQQPGQSLTLIATANQGSEATYESGFVIDKFPISRPNLTFSTLTVSNMSPEDSSIYLCSVGGTYGYTFGSGTRLTVV.

The CDR3 DNA follows: TGTGCCAGCAGTGTCTACACAGATACGCAGTATTTT. This encodes CASSVYTDTQYF. The chain couples TRBV2 to TRBJ2-3; no clear D. The V gene's germline CDR1 is SNHLY and CDR2 FYNNEI. This CDR3 has 12 residues. Trimming shortened V by 4 bases and J by 2 bases, and 4 bases separated the two germline ends.